The 19 T cell receptor beta chains reported below all come from one sample, sequenced in a study of blood T cell repertoires in COVID-19. TCRdb's table, derived via immunoSEQ multiplex PCR, lists solely in-frame clones and lacks some. This sample has about 310,000 clones, with 80% to 90% found just once. The sequenced sample was peripheral blood. All receptors derive from a woman between 45 and 60 years old who had recovered from COVID-19.

The CDR3 DNA follows: TGTGCCAGCAGCTTCGGACTAGCGGTCAGAGCGGAGACCCAGTACTTC. This gives the protein CASSFGLAVRAETQYF. V usage is TRBV7-2 and J usage is TRBJ2-5; 10 bases line up with TRBD2. Germline V gene sequence: CDR1 SGHTA, CDR2 FQGNSA. The CDR3 runs to 16 residues. Trimming at V came to 3 bases and at J to 5 bases, leaving 9 bases not matched to a gene.

This clone occurred once. This CDR3 reads CASSSLLAGGLLGASDEQYF. CDR3 coding DNA: TGTGCCAGCAGTTCACTTCTAGCGGGGGGACTATTAGGTGCGAGCGACGAGCAGTACTTC. This chain connects TRBV28 to TRBJ2-7; 11 bases fit TRBD2. CDR1 and CDR2 from the germline V gene are MDHEN and SYDVKM. Germline trimming cut 4 bases from V and 5 bases from J; bases unmatched to any gene: 22. This CDR3 is 20 amino acids long.

V is TRBV5-5 and J is TRBJ2-7; tentatively, D is TRBD1 (5 bases). The germline gives CDR1 SGHKS, CDR2 YYEKEE (reference sequence). CDR3 size: 13 residues. Trimming took off 4 bases at V and 3 bases at J, with 11 bases between the two ends. The CDR3 loop is CASSLGHIYEQYF. In DNA form, the CDR3 reads TGTGCCAGCAGCCTAGGACATATCTACGAGCAGTACTTC. Supplemented by reference TRBV5-5 and TRBJ2-7, the full variable domain reads DAGVTQSPTHLIKTRGQQVTLRCSPISGHKSVSWYQQVLGQGPQFIFQYYEKEERGRGNFPDRFSARQFPNYSSELNVNALLLGDSALYLCASSLGHIYEQYFGPGTRLTVT.

The gene calls are TRBV15 and TRBJ1-1; no definite D call. The CDR3 sequence is 14 residues long. V gave up 0 bases and J gave up 6 bases, with 11 bases separating them. Germline values: CDR1 LNHNV, CDR2 YYDKDF (reference sequence). The chain's CDR3 is CATSREEREAEAFF. The CDR3, as DNA: TGTGCCACCAGCAGAGAGGAACGGGAGGCTGAAGCTTTCTTT.

The CDR3 sequence is CASRPFGQVNTGELFF. The CDR3 DNA follows: TGTGCCAGCCGACCGTTTGGACAGGTCAACACCGGGGAGCTGTTTTTT. The V call is TRBV27, the J call TRBJ2-2; 7 positions match TRBD1. V was clipped by 8 bases and J by 2 bases; unmatched bases: 11. Germline V lookup: CDR1 MNHEY, CDR2 SMNVEV (reference sequence). The CDR3 consists of 16 residues.

The chain couples TRBV4-3 to TRBJ1-4; 8 positions agree with TRBD1. Germline V gene lookup returns CDR1 LGHNA and CDR2 YSLEER. The V segment lost 0 bases and the J segment 10 bases; nucleotides outside the gene matches: 10. This CDR3 is 16 amino acids long. CDR3 sequence (DNA): TGCGCCAGCAGCCAAGACCCGGGACAGGATTTAGGAAAACTGTTTTTT. Residues: CASSQDPGQDLGKLFF.

The chain joins TRBV18 to TRBJ1-4, with a tentative D call TRBD1 (5 bases). CDR3 length: 15 amino acids. CDR1 KGHSH and CDR2 LQKENI come from the germline V gene. The V gene lost 6 bases and the J gene lost 5 bases, with 16 bases spanning the gap. The CDR3 is CASSSRKGLNEKLFF. For the CDR3, the DNA is TGTGCCAGCTCGAGCCGAAAGGGGTTGAATGAAAAACTGTTTTTT.

The chain is built from TRBV9 and TRBJ2-3; 8 positions match TRBD2. V shed 7 bases, J shed 0 bases, and the junction held 10 bases outside the gene matches. The CDR3 runs to 16 residues. CDR1 SGDLS and CDR2 YYNGEE come from the germline V gene. The CDR3 sequence is CASCLGGAGSTDTQYF. The CDR3 nucleotides read TGTGCCAGCTGTCTCGGGGGGGCCGGTAGCACAGATACGCAGTATTTT.

The chain has TRBV7-2 and TRBJ1-2, with D tentatively TRBD1 (6 bases). V was shortened by 1 base and J by 8 bases, with 11 bases between the two germline ends. Germline CDR1 reads SGHTA; CDR2 reads FQGNSA. This CDR3 has 13 amino acids. This chain's CDR3 is CASSLVGAGGYTF. The CDR3 DNA sequence: TGTGCCAGCAGCTTAGTGGGGGCTGGGGGCTACACCTTC. Complete variable domain (other parts from reference TRBV7-2 and TRBJ1-2): GAGVSQSPSNKVTEKGKDVELRCDPISGHTALYWYRQSLGQGLEFLIYFQGNSAPDKSGLPSDRFSAERTGGSVSTLTIQRTQQEDSAVYLCASSLVGAGGYTFGSGTRLTVV.

V is TRBV4-2 and J is TRBJ2-7, with 10 positions matching TRBD2. The germline CDR1 and CDR2 sequences are LGHNA and YNFKEQ. Trimming cost V 2 bases and J 3 bases; bases outside gene matches: 10. The CDR3 is made up of 17 amino acids. The DNA of the CDR3 is TGTGCCAGCAGCCAACACTCTCTAGCGGGGGTCGGCTACGAGCAGTACTTC. It codes for CASSQHSLAGVGYEQYF.

The genes are TRBV6-5 and TRBJ2-7; D not resolved. With 2 bases removed from V and 3 bases from J, the gap between germline ends came to 11 bases. Germline assignment: CDR1 MNHEY and CDR2 SVGAGI. This CDR3 contains 14 residues. The CDR3 spells CASSYRQEHYEQYF. CDR3 DNA sequence: TGTGCCAGCAGTTACCGGCAGGAACACTACGAGCAGTACTTC.

This rearrangement joins TRBV27 to TRBJ1-1; 7 bases match TRBD1. V lost 6 bases, J lost 3 bases, and 4 bases stayed unmatched. Germline V gives CDR1 MNHEY, CDR2 SMNVEV (reference sequence). The CDR3 consists of 13 residues. The CDR3 DNA follows: TGTGCCAGCAGCTACAGGGGCGACACTGAAGCTTTCTTT. Its protein product is CASSYRGDTEAFF.

In its sample, this clone was seen a few times. This chain joins TRBV18 and TRBJ2-7, with D perhaps matching TRBD2 (6 bases). The CDR3 runs to 15 residues. Germline V gene sequence: CDR1 KGHSH, CDR2 LQKENI. V dropped 2 bases and J dropped 5 bases, with 16 bases sitting between them. CDR3 coding DNA: TGTGCCAGCTCACCAAGTTTGGCGGGGACCCACGAGCAGTACTTC. It is translated as CASSPSLAGTHEQYF.

This chain links TRBV24-1 with TRBJ2-3; 9 positions match TRBD2. The germline V gene has CDR1 KGHDR and CDR2 SFDVKD. Unmatched junction bases numbered 7, after V lost 5 bases and J lost 2 bases. This CDR3 spans 16 amino acids. CDR3: CATSAPSGTYTDTQYF. CDR3 bases: TGTGCCACCAGTGCCCCTAGCGGGACTTACACAGATACGCAGTATTTT.

A single count supports this clone. The junction and the germline gene differ at one end; a read error may be behind it. This chain connects TRBV7-7 to TRBJ2-5; 7 bases match TRBD1. The germline V gene encodes CDR1 SSHAT and CDR2 FNYEAQ (reference sequence). This CDR3 has 15 residues. CDR3 sequence reads: CASSLGGQIQETQYF. The CDR3 DNA sequence: TGTGCTAGCAGCCTAGGGGGACAGATACAAGAGACCCAGTACTTC. The variable domain in full, completed from reference TRBV7-7 and TRBJ2-5, reads GAGVSQSPRYKVTKRGQDVTLRCDPISSHATLYWYQQALGQGPEFLTYFNYEAQPDKSGLPSDRFSAERPEGSISTLTIQRTEQRDSAMYRCASSLGGQIQETQYFGPGTRLLVL.

This rearrangement joins TRBV7-8 to TRBJ1-4; 9 nucleotides agree with TRBD1. The germline V gene has CDR1 SGHVS and CDR2 FQNEAQ. With V trimmed by 1 base and J by 7 bases, 4 bases remained unmatched. The CDR3 loop spans 15 amino acids. CDR3 region: CASSLERQGVEKLFF. The CDR3 DNA is TGTGCCAGCAGCTTAGAGAGACAGGGGGTTGAAAAACTGTTTTTT. The full variable domain, in which reference TRBV7-8 and TRBJ1-4 provide the parts outside the CDR3, is GAGVSQSPRYKVAKRGQDVALRCDPISGHVSLFWYQQALGQGPEFLTYFQNEAQLDKSGLPSDRFFAERPEGSVSTLKIQRTQQEDSAVYLCASSLERQGVEKLFFGSGTQLSVL.

CDR3 DNA: TGTGCCAGTAGCCCGATGACAGGGGGGGAGACCCAGTACTTC. This codes for CASSPMTGGETQYF. The V gene is TRBV19, the J gene TRBJ2-5, with TRBD1 matching over 9 bases. The CDR3 totals 14 residues. V lost 6 bases to trimming and J lost 5 bases; unmatched junction nucleotides: 7. CDR1 and CDR2 (germline): LNHDA, SQIVND (reference sequence).

This CDR3 reads CASSPTSVSTDTQYF. CDR3 nucleotides: TGTGCCAGCTCACCGACTAGCGTTAGCACAGATACGCAGTATTTT. The chain couples TRBV18 to TRBJ2-3; 8 nucleotides agree with TRBD2. V was clipped by 3 bases and J by 0 bases; unmatched bases: 2. This CDR3 has 15 amino acids. The germline gives CDR1 KGHSH, CDR2 LQKENI.

V gene TRBV27 combines with J gene TRBJ2-7, with a possible D match to TRBD2 (7 bases). The CDR3 contains 18 residues. V lost 2 bases and J lost 3, with 23 bases in between. CDR1 is MNHEY and CDR2 is SMNVEV in the germline V gene (reference sequence). The CDR3 coding sequence is TGTGCCAGCAGTTTAGGCCCCGGGGGGCAGGGGTCCTTCTACGAGCAGTACTTC. Amino acids: CASSLGPGGQGSFYEQYF.